This T cell receptor beta chain was retrieved from a study of shared clonotypes between healthy human individuals. TCRdb's table, derived via immunoSEQ multiplex PCR, lists solely in-frame clones and lacks some. The sample includes some 530,000 clones, about 78% seen only once; the top ten take 12%. The CDR3 is 17 residues long. Germline V gene data show CDR1 as LNHNV and CDR2 as YYDKDF (reference sequence). V lost 0 bases and J lost 5; bases outside the gene matches: 8. The sequence was obtained from a woman between 40 and 50 years old in good health. Some clones in this sample may be carry-over from other donors' samples. Source material: PBMCs. This sequence joins TRBV15 and TRBJ1-5, with TRBD1 matching over 9 bases. Written as DNA, the CDR3 is TGTGCCACCAGCAGAGATTTAAGGACAGGGGTGGATCAGCCCCAGCATTTT. Residues: CATSRDLRTGVDQPQHF.